This TCR beta chain was captured by sequencing in a study of vaccination effects on CD4 cells after COVID-19. Background on the study: Sample collection from a couple of convalescent patients occurred 16 days and one week before vaccination. Study observations and caveats: Limitations: small convalescent group and missing early post-infection timepoints. After vaccination, at late timepoints, clones induced by infection and by vaccine contracted markedly.

Sequenced by immunoSEQ multiplex PCR; TCRdb stores in-frame clones only, minus some. Here the sample spans about 64,000 clones, 65% to 75% being singletons. Researchers isolated CD4+ T cells once about eleven days of culture had elapsed. The sample holds one count of this clone. Antigen specificity is unknown. Sequencing used CD4+ T cells from PBMCs cultured without peptide, obtained before COVID-19 vaccination. The receptor comes from a human donor who had a prior SARS-CoV-2 infection.

The CDR3 spells CASSQQWDRGSYNEQFF. CDR3 coding DNA: TGCGCCAGCAGCCAACAATGGGACAGGGGGTCCTACAATGAGCAGTTCTTC. V is TRBV4-3 and J is TRBJ2-1, with 11 bases identical to TRBD1. The germline V gene encodes CDR1 LGHNA and CDR2 YSLEER. The CDR3 has 17 amino acids. V lost 2 bases to trimming and J lost 1 base; unmatched junction nucleotides: 4.